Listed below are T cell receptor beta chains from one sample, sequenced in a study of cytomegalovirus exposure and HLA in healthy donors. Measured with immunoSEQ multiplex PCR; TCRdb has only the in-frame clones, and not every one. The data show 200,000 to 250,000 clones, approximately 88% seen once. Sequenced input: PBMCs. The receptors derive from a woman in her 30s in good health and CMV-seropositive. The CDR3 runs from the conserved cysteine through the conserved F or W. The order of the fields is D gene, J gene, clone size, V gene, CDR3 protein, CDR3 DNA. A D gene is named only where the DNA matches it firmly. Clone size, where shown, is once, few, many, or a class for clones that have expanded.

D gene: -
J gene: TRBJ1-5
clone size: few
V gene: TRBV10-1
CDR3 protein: CASTGTTTLGPQHF
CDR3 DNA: TGCGCCAGCACAGGAACTACGACCTTGGGGCCCCAGCATTTT

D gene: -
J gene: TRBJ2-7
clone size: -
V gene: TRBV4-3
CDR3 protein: CASSQGVSREQYF
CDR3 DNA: TGCGCCAGCAGCCAAGGGGTGTCACGCGAGCAGTACTTC

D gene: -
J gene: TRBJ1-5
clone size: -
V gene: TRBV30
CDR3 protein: CAWSVGLDTYYSNQPQHF
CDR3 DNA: TGTGCCTGGAGTGTGGGGTTGGATACATACTATAGCAATCAGCCCCAGCATTTT

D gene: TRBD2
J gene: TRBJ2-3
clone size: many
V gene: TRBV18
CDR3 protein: CASSPASGNPDTQYF
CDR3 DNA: TGTGCCAGCTCACCGGCTAGCGGGAATCCAGATACGCAGTATTTT

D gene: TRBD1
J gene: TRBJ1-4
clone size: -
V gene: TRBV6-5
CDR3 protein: CASSGGQGGREKLFF
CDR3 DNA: TGTGCCAGCAGTGGGGGACAGGGAGGACGCGAAAAACTGTTTTTT

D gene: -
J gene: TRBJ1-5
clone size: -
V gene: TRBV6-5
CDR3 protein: CASSYSKGGNQPQHF
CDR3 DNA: TGTGCCAGCAGTTACTCGAAGGGGGGGAATCAGCCCCAGCATTTT

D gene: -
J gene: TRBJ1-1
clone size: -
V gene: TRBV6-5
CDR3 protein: CASSTSGNTEAFF
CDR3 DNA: TGTGCCAGCAGTACGTCAGGGAACACTGAAGCTTTCTTT

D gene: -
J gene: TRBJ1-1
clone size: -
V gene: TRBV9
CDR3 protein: CASSVGRGSITEAFF
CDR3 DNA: TGTGCCAGCAGCGTAGGACGGGGGTCGATTACTGAAGCTTTCTTT

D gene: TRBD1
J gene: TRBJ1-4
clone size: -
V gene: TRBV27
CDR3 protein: CASKMNRGTNEKLFF
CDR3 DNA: TGTGCCAGCAAGATGAACAGGGGAACTAATGAAAAACTGTTTTTT

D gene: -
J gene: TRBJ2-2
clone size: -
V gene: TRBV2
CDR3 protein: CATNLGGGTGELFF
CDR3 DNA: TGTGCCACCAACCTAGGAGGAGGGACCGGGGAGCTGTTTTTT

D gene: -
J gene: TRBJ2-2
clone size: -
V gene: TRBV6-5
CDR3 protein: CASSYSIIPGAGELFF
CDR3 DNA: TGTGCCAGCAGTTACTCGATCATACCAGGGGCCGGGGAGCTGTTTTTT

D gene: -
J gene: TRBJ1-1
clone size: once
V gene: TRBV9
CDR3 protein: CASSVDSRPVNTEAFF
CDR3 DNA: TGTGCCAGCAGCGTAGATTCCAGGCCCGTTAACACTGAAGCTTTCTTT

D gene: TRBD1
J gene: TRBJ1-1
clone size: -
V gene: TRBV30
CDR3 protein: CAWSVIPGGRNTEAFF
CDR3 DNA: TGTGCCTGGAGTGTAATCCCAGGGGGCCGGAACACTGAAGCTTTCTTT